These 16 T cell receptor beta chains came from one sample sequenced in a study of T cells in Graves' hyperthyroidism and ophthalmopathy. RNA transcripts were the template for amplifying TCR beta CDR3 regions. A first-round RT-PCR of the TCR CDR3 used the HTBI primer set. TCRdb itself ran the multiplex PCR reads through MiXCR, one entry per CDR3 protein. The table includes over 500,000 distinct CDR3 sequences, approximately 16% detected once. Specimen: blood. Receptors were obtained from a woman between 25 and 40 years old with Graves' ophthalmopathy.

This chain joins TRBV5-1 and TRBJ2-1, with 11 bases that match TRBD1. After removal of 4 bases from V and 7 bases from J, the junction contained 4 bases not matched to a gene. The CDR3 has 14 residues. From germline, CDR1 is SGHRS and CDR2 YFSETQ. CDR3 region: CASSRGTGGNEQFF. CDR3 coding DNA: TGCGCCAGCAGCCGCGGGACAGGGGGGAATGAGCAGTTCTTC.

This clonotype showed up many times. The rearrangement uses TRBV7-3 and TRBJ2-7, with D perhaps matching TRBD2 (6 bases). Trimming left V 2 bases short and J 3 bases short, with 8 bases between. The CDR3 runs 13 residues. Germline V gene lookup returns CDR1 SGHTA and CDR2 FQGTGA. The CDR3 is CASSLLSGYEQYF. In nucleotides, the CDR3 is TGTGCCAGCAGCTTACTTAGCGGCTACGAGCAGTACTTC.

The chain is built from TRBV11-1 and TRBJ2-7; 13 positions match TRBD2. Germline V gene lookup returns CDR1 SGHAT and CDR2 FQDESV (reference sequence). There are 17 residues in the CDR3. Losses at the gene ends were 1 base for V and 0 bases for J; bases not matched to a gene: 3. CDR3 sequence (DNA): TGTGCCAGCAGCTTAGGACTAGCGGGAGGCCACTCCTACGAGCAGTACTTC. This encodes CASSLGLAGGHSYEQYF. Complete variable domain (other parts from reference TRBV11-1 and TRBJ2-7): EAEVAQSPRYKITEKSQAVAFWCDPISGHATLYWYRQILGQGPELLVQFQDESVVDDSQLPKDRFSAERLKGVDSTLKIQPAELGDSAMYLCASSLGLAGGHSYEQYFGPGTRLTVT.

This clonotype was counted many times. In DNA, the CDR3 is TGTGCCAGCGGGGTAGCGGGAGTGGGGTACGAGCAGTACTTC. Amino acids: CASGVAGVGYEQYF. The rearrangement joins TRBV3-1 to TRBJ2-7, with 9 bases identical to TRBD2. V was clipped by 8 bases and J by 4 bases; unmatched bases: 9. CDR1 LGHDT and CDR2 YNNKEL come from the germline V gene (reference sequence). The CDR3 has 14 amino acids.

This chain uses TRBV3-1 with TRBJ1-4; D uncertain. Trimming left V 3 bases short and J 8 bases short, with 4 bases between. CDR1 and CDR2 (germline): LGHDT, YNNKEL (reference sequence). The CDR3 extends over 11 amino acids. The CDR3 nucleotides are TGTGCCAGCAGCCACGGGGAAAAACTGTTTTTT. It specifies CASSHGEKLFF.

This clonotype was picked up many times. The chain links TRBV3-1 to TRBJ2-7; D gene uncertain. The CDR3 is 15 amino acids. In germline, CDR1 is LGHDT, CDR2 YNNKEL (reference sequence). The V end lost 2 bases, the J end lost 2 bases, and 13 bases lay between the germline ends. CDR3: CASSQLRTAAYEQYF. In DNA, the CDR3 is TGTGCCAGCAGCCAATTGAGGACGGCTGCCTACGAGCAGTACTTC.

This clonotype was picked up many times. The rearrangement links TRBV4-1 to TRBJ1-2; no firm D call. CDR3 length: 16 amino acids. V lost 0 bases, J lost 7 bases, and 18 bases lay in between. Germline V CDR1 and CDR2: MGHRA, YSYEKL. For the CDR3, the DNA is TGCGCCAGCAGCCAAGACTTGACGACGGACCTCTTTGGCTACACCTTC. The encoded protein is CASSQDLTTDLFGYTF.

There are a few counts of this clonotype. V is TRBV25-1 and J is TRBJ2-5; D may be TRBD1 (6 bases). This CDR3 region has 14 residues. Per the germline V gene, CDR1 is MGHDK and CDR2 is SYGVNS. V was shortened by 2 bases and J by 6 bases, with 13 bases between the two germline ends. As DNA, the CDR3 is TGTGCCAGCAGTGAACTAAACAGGGAAAAGACCCAGTACTTC. Translating it yields CASSELNREKTQYF.

The chain couples TRBV6-1 to TRBJ2-1, with D hard to call. The CDR3 is 14 residues long. Germline V gene sequence: CDR1 MNHNS, CDR2 SASEGT. V lost 5 bases, J lost 6 bases, and 14 bases lay in between. In DNA form, the CDR3 reads TGTGCCAGCAGTCCCGGCGTCTCGGGCAATGAGCAGTTCTTC. This encodes CASSPGVSGNEQFF.

This clonotype has more than one count but fewer than ten. The chain carries TRBV5-4 and TRBJ1-5, with D possibly being TRBD1 (6 bases). This CDR3 spans 13 amino acids. Germline V gene data show CDR1 as SGHNT and CDR2 as YYREEE (reference sequence). V gave up 5 bases and J gave up 5 bases, with 11 bases separating them. The CDR3 region is CASSAGEHQPQHF. Written as DNA, the CDR3 is TGTGCCAGCAGTGCAGGGGAACATCAGCCCCAGCATTTT.

The rearrangement joins TRBV19 to TRBJ1-1; D ambiguous. The CDR3 is 16 residues long. Germline V gives CDR1 LNHDA, CDR2 SQIVND (reference sequence). The V gene lost 3 bases and the J gene lost 1 base, with 15 bases spanning the gap. The CDR3 here is CASSMQRTLGNTEAFF. The DNA for the CDR3 is TGTGCCAGTAGTATGCAACGCACGCTGGGGAACACTGAAGCTTTCTTT.

On this clonotype itself: A read error is possible here, since a much larger clone lies one base away. The conserved closing phenylalanine or tryptophan is absent in this CDR3, likely reflecting a read error. The CDR3 DNA follows: TGTGCCAGCAGTGATTCAGGGGAGCTGAACACTGAAGCTTTCCTT. Translated, it gives CASSDSGELNTEAFL. This chain links TRBV2 with TRBJ1-1; D perhaps matches TRBD1 (6 bases). Trimming took off 3 bases at V and 0 bases at J, with 11 bases between the two ends. This CDR3 region has 15 residues. Germline CDR1 and CDR2: SNHLY and FYNNEI.

This chain uses TRBV9 with TRBJ2-5; D uncertain. CDR1 is SGDLS, CDR2 YYNGEE, per germline. With 0 bases removed from V and 5 bases from J, the gap between germline ends came to 14 bases. The CDR3 runs to 15 residues. CDR3 nucleotide sequence: TGTGCCAGCAGCGTAGACCCGATGGGGTTGGAGACCCAGTACTTC. Translation: CASSVDPMGLETQYF.

This clonotype was recorded at least ten times. CDR3 DNA sequence: TGCAGTGCTAGAGCGGCTGCGTATGAGGAGACCCAGTACTTC. It translates to CSARAAAYEETQYF. The V call is TRBV20-1, the J call TRBJ2-5, with D uncertain. Germline loops: CDR1 DFQATT, CDR2 SNEGSKA (reference sequence). The V and J ends lost 1 base and 5 bases respectively, with 14 bases between them. The CDR3 loop spans 14 amino acids.

In its sample, this clonotype was seen many times. The genes are TRBV5-1 and TRBJ1-1; 9 bases are shared with TRBD1. This CDR3 spans 13 amino acids. V shed 6 bases, J shed 6 bases, and the junction held 6 bases outside the gene matches. The germline V gene encodes CDR1 SGHRS and CDR2 YFSETQ. CDR3: CASTPQGAPEAFF. In DNA, the CDR3 is TGCGCCAGCACACCACAGGGGGCCCCTGAAGCTTTCTTT.

This sequence joins TRBV4-3 and TRBJ2-5; D tentatively reads TRBD1 or TRBD2 (5 bases each). This CDR3 is 16 amino acids long. From germline, CDR1 is LGHNA and CDR2 YSLEER. The ends were cut back, 4 bases at V and 4 bases at J, with 19 bases in the middle. The CDR3 nucleotides are TGCGCCAGCAGCCGAAGTTTGGGTGGGACGGGAGAGACCCAGTACTTC. The encoded protein is CASSRSLGGTGETQYF.